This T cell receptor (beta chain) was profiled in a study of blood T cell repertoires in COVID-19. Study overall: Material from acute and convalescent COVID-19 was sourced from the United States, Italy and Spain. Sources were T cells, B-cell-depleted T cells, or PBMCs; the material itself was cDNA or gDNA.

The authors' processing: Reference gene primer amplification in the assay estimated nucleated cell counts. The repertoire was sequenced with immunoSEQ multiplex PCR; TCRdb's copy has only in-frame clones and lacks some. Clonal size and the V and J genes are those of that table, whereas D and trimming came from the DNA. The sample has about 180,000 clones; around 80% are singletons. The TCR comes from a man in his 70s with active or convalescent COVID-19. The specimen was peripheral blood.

The CDR3 DNA reads TGTGCCACCAGCAACCTCGGACAGGGAGGAGGCAATCAGCCCCAGCATTTT. The encoded protein is CATSNLGQGGGNQPQHF. This chain joins TRBV15 and TRBJ1-5, with 8 bases lining up with TRBD1. Germline V gives CDR1 LNHNV, CDR2 YYDKDF (reference sequence). This CDR3 spans 17 amino acids. Losses at the gene ends were 4 bases for V and 2 bases for J; bases not matched to a gene: 10.